The TCR beta chain under discussion was sequenced for a study of blood T cell repertoires in COVID-19 (dated by TCRdb to the early 2020s). Regarding the research as a whole: Collaborator samples came from the United States, Italy and Spain and covered acute and convalescent phases of COVID-19. The material from the prospective study consisted of cDNA or gDNA derived from T cells, B-cell-depleted T cells, or PBMCs. The dataset comprised deeply sampled blood TCRbeta repertoires from subjects exposed to, actively infected with, or recovered from COVID-19. A freely available public database, intended as a resource for researchers studying the immune response to SARS-CoV-2, is where the repertoires were released. Samples came from the ongoing ImmuneRACE study (first 160 participants) plus 1,254 subjects from 6 global collaborators. Sample metadata almost always included a de-identified subject ID, COVID-19 status, age in years and sex. Where available, HLA class I and class II types were obtained from metadata supplied by the sample provider rather than from assay-based typing.

Overall study outcomes, separate from this receptor: Clinical and demographic metadata were provided uncurated, with the amount varying by source and participant.

Whole blood was collected in K2EDTA tubes by collaborating institutions according to the institutions' own protocols. Collaborator samples were shipped for TCRbeta analysis as frozen whole blood, isolated PBMCs, or DNA extracted from either sample type. The immunoSEQ Assay, a bias-controlled multiplex PCR, was used to amplify TCRbeta CDR3 regions from genomic DNA. As for the original processing: The number of nucleated cells in each sample was estimated by amplification of reference gene primers within the assay. Sequence reads were collapsed and filtered to measure the absolute abundance of every unique TCRbeta CDR3 rearrangement. Productive Simpson clonality was computed per sample as the square root of Simpson's diversity index over productive rearrangements. This immuneACCESS table, as held by TCRdb, lists in-frame sequences with V and J called but not all clones. Of the missing ones, under half trace to an unresolved V gene in checked studies; the others have no known cause. V and J calls and clone size come straight from that table; D and trimming were deduced from the DNA. The table for this sample lists about 81,000 clones; roughly 84% of them were counted only once. Together, the top ten hold 13% to 15% of the sample.

In regard to this clone: This receptor's antigen is unknown. Base qualities are not recorded, but no much larger clone differs from it by a single base.

Cut back by 6 bases and 4 bases, the V and J ends lie 8 bases apart. CDR1 and CDR2 are drawn from the germline V gene (reference sequence): DFQATT, SNEGSKA. There are 11 amino acids in the CDR3, from cysteine to phenylalanine inclusive. Only the CDR3 region is kept as DNA, spanning 33 bases read in frame from base 1. This chain is built from TRBV20-1 and TRBJ2-3, with no confident D gene call. What was sequenced was peripheral blood. This TCR derives from a woman in her 70s with acute or convalescent COVID-19. The nucleotides are TGCAGTGCCCCCCTCGCAGATACGCAGTATTTT. This gives the protein CSAPLADTQYF.